What follows are 32 T cell receptor beta chains derived from one specimen sequenced in a study of blood T cell repertoires in COVID-19. Libraries were prepared by immunoSEQ multiplex PCR; TCRdb keeps only in-frame clonotypes and omits some of them. The sample holds around 63,000 clones; approximately 88% are singletons and the top ten take less than 1.5%. The source material was peripheral blood. The receptor source for this set is an older woman with acute or convalescent COVID-19.

The chain links TRBV7-9 to TRBJ2-2, with TRBD2 identical over 8 bases. J was trimmed by 5 bases and V by 3 bases; bases with no gene match: 5. The CDR3 extends over 15 amino acids. Germline V CDR1 and CDR2: SEHNR, FQNEAQ (reference sequence). CDR3 residues: CASSLLAGGTGELFF. In nucleotides, the CDR3 is TGTGCCAGCAGCTTGCTAGCGGGCGGGACCGGGGAGCTGTTTTTT.

The chain is built from TRBV6-5 and TRBJ1-1, with D possibly matching TRBD1 (6 bases). Germline V gene sequence: CDR1 MNHEY, CDR2 SVGAGI. V shed 7 bases and J shed 3 bases, with 15 bases lying between them. The CDR3 is made up of 14 amino acids. CDR3 DNA sequence: TGTGCCAGCACCCCGGGCAGGGGATACACTGAAGCTTTCTTT. Protein product: CASTPGRGYTEAFF.

This clone has a single count. V gene TRBV6-5 combines with J gene TRBJ1-6; 7 positions agree with TRBD1. The CDR3 is made up of 13 amino acids. V lost 6 bases to trimming and J lost 6 bases; unmatched junction nucleotides: 2. Germline assignment: CDR1 MNHEY and CDR2 SVGAGI. The CDR3 DNA sequence: TGTGCCAGCAGAGGGGACAGTAATTCACCCCTCCACTTT. Protein sequence: CASRGDSNSPLHF.

The J gene is TRBJ2-3, the V gene TRBV19; TRBD1 aligns across 12 bases. This CDR3 contains 15 residues. V gave up 6 bases and J gave up 4 bases; unmatched junction bases: 5. Germline assignment: CDR1 LNHDA and CDR2 SQIVND (reference sequence). The CDR3 loop is CASRSGTGGSDTQYF. The CDR3, as DNA: TGTGCCAGTAGATCCGGGACAGGGGGCTCAGATACGCAGTATTTT.

V is TRBV14 and J is TRBJ1-3, with D unclear. Germline V CDR1 and CDR2: SGHDN, FVKESK. V was trimmed by 1 base and J by 0 bases, leaving 7 bases between them. The CDR3 has 15 residues. DNA of the CDR3: TGTGCCAGCAGCCAAGGGAGGGTCTCTGGAAACACCATATATTTT. This translates into CASSQGRVSGNTIYF. Variable domain in full (rest from reference TRBV14 and TRBJ1-3): EAGVTQFPSHSVIEKGQTVTLRCDPISGHDNLYWYRRVMGKEIKFLLHFVKESKQDESGMPNNRFLAERTGGTYSTLKVQPAELEDSGVYFCASSQGRVSGNTIYFGEGSWLTVV.

The V call is TRBV28, the J call TRBJ1-4; TRBD1 is a possible D gene (5 bases). Between the trimmed V and J ends, which lost 2 bases and 7 bases, there was a span of 17 bases. Per germline, CDR1 MDHEN and CDR2 SYDVKM. The CDR3 sequence is 16 residues long. For the CDR3, the DNA is TGTGCCAGCAGTTTAGCCGGGGGAGGGGTGGGTGAAAAACTGTTTTTT. Translation: CASSLAGGGVGEKLFF.

The chain couples TRBV27 to TRBJ1-2, with D maybe TRBD1 (5 bases). Germline loops: CDR1 MNHEY, CDR2 SMNVEV (reference sequence). The CDR3 sequence is 15 residues long. Deletions cut 0 bases from V and 7 bases from J, with 15 bases between. This CDR3 reads CASSLSNQGVGGYTF. The CDR3 DNA follows: TGTGCCAGCAGTTTATCGAACCAGGGCGTCGGTGGCTACACCTTC.

The V call is TRBV18, the J call TRBJ1-1, with D tentatively TRBD1 (5 bases). The CDR3 covers 14 residues. Trimming took 6 bases from V and 2 from J, leaving 13 bases between them. Looked up from germline, CDR1 is KGHSH and CDR2 is LQKENI. The CDR3 DNA is TGTGCCAGCTCCTGGGGCAGGGATAACACTGAAGCTTTCTTT. It yields the protein CASSWGRDNTEAFF.

In its sample, this clone was seen a few times. This chain connects TRBV10-3 to TRBJ1-4; 8 nucleotides align to TRBD1. The CDR3 consists of 15 residues. With 2 bases clipped from V and 7 bases from J, the junction kept 6 bases outside the gene matches. Germline CDR1 reads ENHRY; CDR2 reads SYGVKD. The CDR3 nucleotides read TGTGCCATCAGTGAGATCGGGACAGGCGCTGAAAAACTGTTTTTT. Amino acid sequence: CAISEIGTGAEKLFF.

This chain connects TRBV19 to TRBJ1-2; 8 bases line up with TRBD1. Losses at the gene ends were 5 bases for V and 5 bases for J; bases not matched to a gene: 13. The length of the CDR3 is 16 residues. Germline CDR1 reads LNHDA; CDR2 reads SQIVND (reference sequence). The CDR3 sequence: CASSDSTRQGLYGYTF. The CDR3 nucleotides read TGTGCCAGTAGTGATTCCACGAGACAGGGGTTGTATGGCTACACCTTC. Full variable domain (missing parts from reference TRBV19 and TRBJ1-2): DGGITQSPKYLFRKEGQNVTLSCEQNLNHDAMYWYRQDPGQGLRLIYYSQIVNDFQKGDIAEGYSVSREKKESFPLTVTSAQKNPTAFYLCASSDSTRQGLYGYTFGSGTRLTVV.

The chain recombines TRBV11-2 with TRBJ1-6; D is perhaps TRBD1 (5 bases). The ends were cut back, 5 bases at V and 4 bases at J, with 12 bases in the middle. This CDR3 comprises 15 residues. Germline V lookup: CDR1 SGHAT, CDR2 FQNNGV. The CDR3 DNA reads TGTGCCAGCAGCCCCCTCGACAGTTATAATTCACCCCTCCACTTT. Its translation: CASSPLDSYNSPLHF.

The rearrangement joins TRBV9 to TRBJ1-4; 7 bases are shared with TRBD1. The CDR3 consists of 14 residues. V trimming: 3 bases; J trimming: 7 bases; junction bases outside the gene matches: 6. CDR1 and CDR2 from the germline V gene are SGDLS and YYNGEE. The CDR3 protein is CASSDQNRGEKLFF. The CDR3 region has the DNA TGTGCCAGCAGCGACCAGAACAGGGGTGAAAAACTGTTTTTT.

This chain joins TRBV27 and TRBJ1-5; 9 bases align to TRBD1. Germline V gene sequence: CDR1 MNHEY, CDR2 SMNVEV (reference sequence). Trimming at V came to 6 bases and at J to 4 bases, leaving 4 bases not matched to a gene. The length of the CDR3 is 14 residues. The CDR3 region has the DNA TGTGCCAGCAGCCGGGGACAGGGTAATCAGCCCCAGCATTTT. Translating gives CASSRGQGNQPQHF.

The rearrangement joins TRBV6-6 to TRBJ2-5, with 7 bases that match TRBD2. CDR3 length: 14 residues. The V segment lost 5 bases and the J segment 2 bases; nucleotides outside the gene matches: 5. Germline V gene sequence: CDR1 MNHNY, CDR2 SVGAGI (reference sequence). CDR3 sequence (DNA): TGTGCCAGCAGTGCTGGACTAGTACAAGAGACCCAGTACTTC. Protein: CASSAGLVQETQYF.

Regarding this clone: The identical CDR3 is also encoded by other nucleotide sequences in the sample. This sequence joins TRBV18 and TRBJ2-2; perhaps TRBD1 as D (6 bases). The V end was cut by 3 bases, the J end by 5 bases, with 13 bases between. The CDR3 is made up of 15 amino acids. Germline V gene data show CDR1 as KGHSH and CDR2 as LQKENI. The CDR3 region is CASSPGTGRTGELFF. In DNA, the CDR3 is TGTGCCAGCTCACCGGGAACAGGGCGGACCGGGGAGCTGTTTTTT.

This rearrangement joins TRBV2 to TRBJ1-1; possibly TRBD1 for D (5 bases). The CDR3 length is 14 residues. Germline CDR1 is SNHLY and CDR2 is FYNNEI. With 10 bases removed from V and 4 bases from J, the gap between germline ends came to 19 bases. Here the CDR3 DNA reads TGTGCCAAATCCCGTGGGGGGACGAGCACTGAAGCTTTCTTT. It translates to CAKSRGGTSTEAFF.

The chain employs TRBV11-2 and TRBJ2-5; 7 nucleotides align to TRBD2. The germline gives CDR1 SGHAT, CDR2 FQNNGV. The CDR3 is 15 amino acids. V shed 1 base and J 2 bases; nucleotides not matched to a gene: 4. CDR3 sequence (DNA): TGTGCCAGCAGCTTAGTCCTAGCGGATCAAGAGACCCAGTACTTC. Translated: CASSLVLADQETQYF. Combining the CDR3 with reference TRBV11-2 and TRBJ2-5 gives the whole variable domain EAGVAQSPRYKIIEKRQSVAFWCNPISGHATLYWYQQILGQGPKLLIQFQNNGVVDDSQLPKDRFSAERLKGVDSTLKIQPAKLEDSAVYLCASSLVLADQETQYFGPGTRLLVL.

This chain connects TRBV9 to TRBJ1-3, with 7 bases fitting TRBD1. V was clipped by 2 bases and J by 1 base; unmatched bases: 12. Germline CDR1 SGDLS, CDR2 YYNGEE. The CDR3 extends over 18 amino acids. CDR3 loop: CASSVAGTALLSGNTIYF. The CDR3 region has the DNA TGTGCCAGCAGCGTGGCCGGGACAGCCCTATTGTCTGGAAACACCATATATTTT.

The rearrangement joins TRBV15 to TRBJ2-7, with 7 nucleotides matching TRBD2. The V and J ends lost 0 bases and 3 bases, in that order; junction bases with no gene match: 8. The CDR3 contains 16 residues. CDR1 LNHNV and CDR2 YYDKDF come from the germline V gene (reference sequence). DNA for the CDR3: TGTGCCACCAGCAGAGATCGGGGGAGGGGATACTACGAGCAGTACGTC. Its translation: CATSRDRGRGYYEQYV.

This chain joins TRBV30 and TRBJ2-7; TRBD1 matches 10 bases. Per the germline V gene, CDR1 is GTSNPN and CDR2 is SVGIG (reference sequence). The CDR3 runs 16 residues. CDR3 in DNA: TGTCCTTGGGACGGTCGCGGACAGGGGGGATCCTACGAGCAGTACGTC. Translated: CPWDGRGQGGSYEQYV.

J is TRBJ2-1 and V is TRBV3-1 (or the pseudogene TRBV3-2); 8 bases are a match to TRBD1. Per germline, CDR1 LGHDT and CDR2 YNNKEL (reference sequence). The CDR3 contains 14 residues. The V segment lost 4 bases and the J segment 7 bases; nucleotides outside the gene matches: 6. The CDR3 region is CASSPGTGNNEQFF. The CDR3 DNA sequence: TGTGCCAGCAGCCCCGGGACAGGTAATAATGAGCAGTTCTTC.

The V call is TRBV4-1, the J call TRBJ2-4, with a tentative D call TRBD1 (5 bases). The CDR3 runs to 18 residues. Germline CDR1 reads MGHRA; CDR2 reads YSYEKL. The germline V and J ends were trimmed by 5 bases and 0 bases, with 20 bases remaining between them. Written as DNA, the CDR3 is TGCGCCAGCAGCTACGTAGGCAGGGTCGCTGGAGCCAAAAACATTCAGTACTTC. Translated: CASSYVGRVAGAKNIQYF.

This clone was found a few times. The J gene is TRBJ2-7, the V gene TRBV5-1; D unresolved. The germline CDR1 and CDR2 sequences are SGHRS and YFSETQ. Deletions cut 0 bases from V and 6 bases from J, with 13 bases between. This CDR3 is built from 14 residues. CDR3 region: CASSLDSLGSEQYV. DNA of the CDR3: TGCGCCAGCAGCTTGGACAGTCTCGGATCCGAGCAGTACGTC.

V usage is TRBV5-1 and J usage is TRBJ2-3; TRBD2 might be the D (7 bases). Trimming stripped 0 bases from V and 0 bases from J, with 11 bases between. This CDR3 region has 16 residues. Germline CDR1 reads SGHRS; CDR2 reads YFSETQ. CDR3 amino acids: CASSLAGGSSTDTQYF. The CDR3 DNA reads as TGCGCCAGCAGCTTGGCGGGGGGCTCCAGCACAGATACGCAGTATTTT.

The chain employs TRBV5-6 and TRBJ2-7; 7 bases line up with TRBD1. Germline V lookup: CDR1 SGHDT, CDR2 YYEEEE. V shed 4 bases, J shed 0 bases, and the junction held 4 bases outside the gene matches. The CDR3 consists of 14 residues. CDR3 DNA sequence: TGTGCCAGCAGCCGAAGGGACAGCTCCTACGAGCAGTACGTC. Protein product: CASSRRDSSYEQYV.

This chain connects TRBV28 to TRBJ1-2, with 7 bases identical to TRBD1. The germline CDR1 and CDR2 sequences are MDHEN and SYDVKM. After removal of 4 bases from V and 10 bases from J, the junction contained 9 bases not matched to a gene. The CDR3 sequence is 13 residues long. The CDR3 DNA follows: TGTGCCAGCAGTTCCAAACCCGGGACAGACTACACCTTC. It specifies CASSSKPGTDYTF.

This clone appeared a single time. The V call is TRBV4-1, the J call TRBJ1-4; 7 bases align to TRBD1. Per germline, CDR1 MGHRA and CDR2 YSYEKL. The CDR3 loop spans 15 amino acids. The J segment lost 7 bases and the V segment lost 1 base, leaving 6 bases of the junction unmatched. The CDR3 is CASSQVRQGIEKLFF. CDR3 DNA sequence: TGCGCCAGCAGCCAAGTTCGACAGGGAATTGAAAAACTGTTTTTT.

This chain joins TRBV5-1 and TRBJ1-4; D is perhaps TRBD1 (6 bases). V lost 5 bases and J lost 4, with 12 bases in between. CDR3 length: 14 amino acids. CDR1 is SGHRS, CDR2 YFSETQ, per germline. The CDR3 loop reads CASSRQEINEKLFF. The CDR3 DNA sequence: TGCGCCAGCAGTCGACAGGAGATTAATGAAAAACTGTTTTTT.

J is TRBJ1-2 and V is TRBV5-5; TRBD1 matches 7 bases. Germline CDR1 reads SGHKS; CDR2 reads YYEKEE (reference sequence). V lost 2 bases to trimming and J lost 2 bases; unmatched junction nucleotides: 6. This CDR3 has 15 amino acids. CDR3 sequence: CASSLRDSQNYGYTF. In nucleotides, the CDR3 is TGTGCCAGCAGCTTACGGGACAGCCAAAACTATGGCTACACCTTC.

This clone occurred a few times. The chain recombines TRBV10-1 with TRBJ1-1; D unresolved. The ends were cut back, 7 bases at V and 6 bases at J, with 9 bases in the middle. In germline, CDR1 is WNHNN, CDR2 SYGVQD (reference sequence). The CDR3 length is 11 residues. The CDR3 is CASKEGSEAFF. Here the CDR3 DNA reads TGCGCCAGCAAGGAGGGATCTGAAGCTTTCTTT.

The rearrangement links TRBV25-1 to TRBJ1-5; D perhaps matches TRBD1 (6 bases). V shed 1 base and J shed 5 bases, with 9 bases lying between them. Germline V lookup: CDR1 MGHDK, CDR2 SYGVNS. This CDR3 is 14 amino acids long. CDR3 sequence: CASSESGGHQPQHF. The CDR3 DNA reads TGTGCCAGCAGTGAATCTGGGGGCCATCAGCCCCAGCATTTT.

This chain uses TRBV5-1 with TRBJ1-2; 8 nucleotides agree with TRBD1. The CDR3 totals 16 residues. After removal of 4 bases from V and 1 base from J, the junction contained 9 bases not matched to a gene. Germline V lookup: CDR1 SGHRS, CDR2 YFSETQ. CDR3 bases: TGCGCCAGCAGCACGGGACAGGTGGGAGATAACTATGGCTACACCTTC. Translated: CASSTGQVGDNYGYTF.